The clone carrying this T cell receptor (beta chain) was counted many times. The sample originates from a study of blood T cells in healthy people across ages. Primers used in a second PCR of about 6 to 11 cycles were a sample-barcoded 5' primer and a J-beta primer mix. TCRdb re-called the 5' RACE reads through MiXCR, storing one row per CDR3 protein. The table has some 550,000 distinct CDR3 sequences, roughly 48% seen once. V was cut by 10 bases and J by 1 base, with 14 bases left in between. This CDR3 spans 13 amino acids. The germline V gene has CDR1 MNHNY and CDR2 SVGAGI (reference sequence). The TCR originated in a man aged 80 or over in good health. Source material: blood. The chain uses TRBV6-6 and TRBJ2-7; D gene unclear. CDR3 nucleotide sequence: TGTGCCACCGTGGCCGGCAGATCCTACGAGCAGTACTTC. The encoded protein is CATVAGRSYEQYF.